A single TCR beta chain is shown here with its context. The entry originates in a study of long-term antiretroviral therapy in people with HIV. Investigators performed immunoSEQ version v3.0 at survey level. The table came from immunoSEQ multiplex PCR; TCRdb's copy has only in-frame clones and leaves some out. The data hold fewer than 40,000 clones, with about 80% observed a single time. This sequence was found in a man aged 25-40 years with HIV. This specimen consisted of unsorted PBMCs, obtained 3.4 years after starting antiretroviral therapy.

Here the CDR3 DNA reads TGTGCCAGCAGTTTAGGGGTAGCGGGAGTAGATACGCAGTATTTT. Translating it yields CASSLGVAGVDTQYF. The rearrangement joins TRBV27 to TRBJ2-3; 9 nucleotides align to TRBD2. Germline trimming cut 2 bases from V and 5 bases from J; bases unmatched to any gene: 5. Germline V gives CDR1 MNHEY, CDR2 SMNVEV (reference sequence). The CDR3 sequence is 15 residues long.